This T cell receptor beta chain was identified in a study of cytomegalovirus exposure and HLA in healthy donors. Study context: Earlier, fewer than 140 million unique TCR beta sequences were recovered from about 200 million T cells by an analysis.

Germline values: CDR1 SEHNR, CDR2 FQNEAQ (reference sequence). This CDR3 has 14 residues. With 3 bases removed from V and 6 bases from J, the gap between germline ends came to 14 bases. Study observations and caveats: Later on, a genetic analysis was performed. It linked a missense variant in DCLRE1C with V- and J-gene trimming of TCR beta.

Amplification used 60 Vbeta primers and 13 Jbeta primers. Measured with immunoSEQ multiplex PCR; TCRdb has only the in-frame clones, and not every one. The table has 55,000 to 80,000 clones, less than 85% seen once. Turning to this clone: No antigen is known for it.

The receptor was derived from a woman in her 30s in good health and CMV-seronegative. Sequencing used PBMCs. This rearrangement joins TRBV7-9 to TRBJ1-2, with D perhaps matching TRBD1 (5 bases). The CDR3, as DNA: TGTGCCAGCAGCTTGGGGGGAAGTATGAATGGCTACACCTTC. As protein: CASSLGGSMNGYTF.